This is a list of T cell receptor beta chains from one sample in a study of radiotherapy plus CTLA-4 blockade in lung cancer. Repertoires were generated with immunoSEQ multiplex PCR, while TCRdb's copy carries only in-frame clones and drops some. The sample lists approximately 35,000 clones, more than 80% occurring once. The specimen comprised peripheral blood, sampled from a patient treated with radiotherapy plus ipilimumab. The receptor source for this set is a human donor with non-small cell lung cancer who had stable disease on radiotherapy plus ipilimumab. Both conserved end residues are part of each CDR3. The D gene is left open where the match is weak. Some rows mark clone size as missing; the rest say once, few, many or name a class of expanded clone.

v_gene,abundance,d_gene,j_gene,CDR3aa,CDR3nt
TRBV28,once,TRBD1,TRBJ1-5,CASRSTGDQPQHF,TGTGCCAGCAGATCGACAGGGGATCAGCCCCAGCATTTT
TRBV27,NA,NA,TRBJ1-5,CASSALGETYSNQPQHF,TGTGCCAGCAGTGCCCTCGGGGAGACCTATAGCAATCAGCCCCAGCATTTT
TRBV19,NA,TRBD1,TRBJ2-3,CATRDRGPSTTDTQYF,TGTGCCACCAGGGACAGGGGTCCGTCGACGACAGATACGCAGTATTTT
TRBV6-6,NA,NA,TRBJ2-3,CASSPDGGTQYF,TGTGCCAGCAGCCCGGATGGAGGTACGCAGTATTTT
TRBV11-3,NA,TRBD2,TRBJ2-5,CASSLGRGSGETQYF,TGTGCCAGCAGCTTAGGGCGCGGGAGTGGTGAGACCCAGTACTTC
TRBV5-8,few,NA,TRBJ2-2,CASSAWRGELFF,TGTGCCAGCAGCGCCTGGAGGGGGGAGCTGTTTTTT
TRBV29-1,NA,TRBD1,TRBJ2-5,CSVEDRWGETQYF,TGCAGCGTTGAGGACAGGTGGGGAGAGACCCAGTACTTC
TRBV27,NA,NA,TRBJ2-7,CASSLSDPGRGYEQYF,TGTGCCAGCAGTTTATCAGATCCGGGAAGAGGATACGAGCAGTACTTC
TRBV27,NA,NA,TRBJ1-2,CASSFDSAYGYTF,TGTGCCAGCAGTTTCGATAGTGCATATGGCTACACCTTC
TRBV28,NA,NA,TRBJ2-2,CASRPPGRVDGGELFF,TGTGCCAGCAGACCCCCCGGCAGGGTCGACGGCGGGGAGCTGTTTTTT
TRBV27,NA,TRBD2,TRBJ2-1,CASSPPSGTSSYNEQFF,TGTGCCAGCAGTCCCCCTAGCGGGACGAGCTCCTACAATGAGCAGTTCTTC
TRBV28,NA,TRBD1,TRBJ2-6,CASSGTAGANVLTF,TGTGCCAGCAGTGGGACAGCTGGGGCCAACGTCCTGACTTTC
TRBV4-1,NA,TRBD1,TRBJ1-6,CASSQVGGQGGSPLHF,TGCGCCAGCAGCCAAGTTGGGGGACAGGGCGGCTCACCCCTCCACTTT
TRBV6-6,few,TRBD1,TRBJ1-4,CASSLDRASEKLFF,TGTGCCAGCAGTCTTGACAGGGCGTCGGAAAAACTGTTTTTT
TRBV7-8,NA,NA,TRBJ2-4,CASSLAHGQSEYF,TGTGCCAGCAGCTTAGCGCACGGACAATCTGAGTACTTC
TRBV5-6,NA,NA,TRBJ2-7,CASSLPAPRWGSYEQYF,TGTGCCAGCAGCTTGCCGGCTCCCAGGTGGGGCTCCTACGAGCAGTACTTC
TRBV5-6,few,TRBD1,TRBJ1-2,CASSLQGASGYTF,TGTGCCAGCAGCTTACAGGGGGCTAGTGGCTACACCTTC
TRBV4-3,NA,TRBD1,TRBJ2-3,CASSQTGTASTDTQYF,TGCGCCAGCAGCCAGACCGGGACAGCGAGCACAGATACGCAGTATTTT
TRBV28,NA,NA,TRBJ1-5,CASSFGRGPGGNQPQHF,TGTGCCAGCAGTTTCGGGAGGGGCCCTGGGGGCAATCAGCCCCAGCATTTT
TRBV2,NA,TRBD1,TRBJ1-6,CASTRDRGSSPLHF,TGTGCCAGCACCCGGGACAGGGGGTCTTCACCCCTCCACTTT
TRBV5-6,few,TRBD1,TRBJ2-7,CASVPRDRAPYEQYF,TGTGCCAGCGTTCCTCGAGACAGGGCACCCTACGAGCAGTACTTC
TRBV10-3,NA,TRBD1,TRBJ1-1,CAISTGGLNTEAFF,TGTGCCATCAGTACAGGGGGCCTGAACACTGAAGCTTTCTTT
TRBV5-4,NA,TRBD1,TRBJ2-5,CAGSVDRGRETQYF,TGTGCCGGCAGCGTTGACAGGGGGAGGGAGACCCAGTACTTC
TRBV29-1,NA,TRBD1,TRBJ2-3,CSVDFQGEGTDTQYF,TGCAGCGTTGATTTCCAGGGGGAAGGCACAGATACGCAGTATTTT
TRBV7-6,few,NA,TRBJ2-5,CASSSGPGLETQYF,TGTGCCAGCAGCTCCGGACCGGGATTGGAGACCCAGTACTTC
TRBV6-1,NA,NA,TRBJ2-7,CASSGGYEQYF,TGTGCCAGCAGTGGAGGGTACGAGCAGTACTTC
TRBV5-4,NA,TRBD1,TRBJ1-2,CASRPGQGGNGYTF,TGTGCCAGCAGACCTGGACAGGGTGGGAATGGCTACACCTTC
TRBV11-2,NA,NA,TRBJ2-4,CASSLESGGRSIQYF,TGTGCCAGCAGCTTAGAATCCGGGGGGCGAAGCATTCAGTACTTC
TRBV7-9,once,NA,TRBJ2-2,CASSLGSTLLTGELFF,TGTGCCAGCAGCTTAGGTTCCACGCTACTTACCGGGGAGCTGTTTTTT
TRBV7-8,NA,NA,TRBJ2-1,CASSERSSYNEQFF,TGTGCCAGCAGCGAGAGAAGCTCCTACAATGAGCAGTTCTTC
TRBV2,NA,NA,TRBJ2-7,CASGGMRSYEQYF,TGTGCCAGCGGGGGGATGAGGTCCTACGAGCAGTACTTC
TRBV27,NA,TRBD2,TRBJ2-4,CASSFGTSGRPKNIQYF,TGTGCCAGCAGTTTCGGGACTAGCGGGAGGCCCAAAAACATTCAGTACTTC
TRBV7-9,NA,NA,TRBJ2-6,CASSQSGGTANVLTF,TGTGCCAGCAGCCAGTCGGGGGGCACGGCCAACGTCCTGACTTTC